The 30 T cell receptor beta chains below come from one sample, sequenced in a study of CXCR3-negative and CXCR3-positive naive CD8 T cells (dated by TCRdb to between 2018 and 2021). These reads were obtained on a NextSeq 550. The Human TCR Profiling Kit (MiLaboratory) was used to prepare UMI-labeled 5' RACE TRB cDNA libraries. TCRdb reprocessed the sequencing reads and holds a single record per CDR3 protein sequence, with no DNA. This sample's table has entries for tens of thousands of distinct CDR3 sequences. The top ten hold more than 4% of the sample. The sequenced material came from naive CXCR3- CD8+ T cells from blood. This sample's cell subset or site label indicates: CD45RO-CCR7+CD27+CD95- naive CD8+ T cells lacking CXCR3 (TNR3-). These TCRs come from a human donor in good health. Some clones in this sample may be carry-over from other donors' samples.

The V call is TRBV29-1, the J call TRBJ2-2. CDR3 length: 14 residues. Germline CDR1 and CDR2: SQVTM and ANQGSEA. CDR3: CSVEGILNTGELFF.

The CDR3 sequence is CASSSSPRNQNTEAFF. The rearrangement links TRBV4-1 to TRBJ1-1. Germline V CDR1 and CDR2: MGHRA, YSYEKL. The length of the CDR3 is 16 residues.

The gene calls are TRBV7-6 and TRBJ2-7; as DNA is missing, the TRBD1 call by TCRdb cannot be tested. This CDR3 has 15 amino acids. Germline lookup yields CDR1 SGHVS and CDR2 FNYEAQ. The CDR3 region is CASSLSGGGIYEQYF.

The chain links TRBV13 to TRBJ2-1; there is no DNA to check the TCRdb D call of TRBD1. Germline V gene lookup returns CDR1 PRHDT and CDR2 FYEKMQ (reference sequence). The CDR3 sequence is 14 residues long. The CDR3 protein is CASSPTGDFNEQFF.

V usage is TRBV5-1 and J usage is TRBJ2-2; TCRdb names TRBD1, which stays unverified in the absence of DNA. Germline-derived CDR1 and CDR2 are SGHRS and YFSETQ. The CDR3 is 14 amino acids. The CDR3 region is CASSSGQNTGELFF.

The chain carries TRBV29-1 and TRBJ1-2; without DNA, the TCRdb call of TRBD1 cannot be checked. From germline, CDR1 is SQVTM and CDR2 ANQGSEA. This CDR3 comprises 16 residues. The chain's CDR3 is CSVGRGQGMANYGYTF. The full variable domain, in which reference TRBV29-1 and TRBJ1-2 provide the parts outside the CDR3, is SAVISQKPSRDICQRGTSLTIQCQVDSQVTMMFWYRQQPGQSLTLIATANQGSEATYESGFVIDKFPISRPNLTFSTLTVSNMSPEDSSIYLCSVGRGQGMANYGYTFGSGTRLTVV.

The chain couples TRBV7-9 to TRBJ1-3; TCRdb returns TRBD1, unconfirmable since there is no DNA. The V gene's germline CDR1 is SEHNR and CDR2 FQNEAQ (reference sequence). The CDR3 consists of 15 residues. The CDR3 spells CASSPRTGYGNTIYF. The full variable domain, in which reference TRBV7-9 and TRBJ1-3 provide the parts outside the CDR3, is DTGVSQNPRHKITKRGQNVTFRCDPISEHNRLYWYRQTLGQGPEFLTYFQNEAQLEKSRLLSDRFSAERPKGSFSTLEIQRTEQGDSAMYLCASSPRTGYGNTIYFGEGSWLTVV.

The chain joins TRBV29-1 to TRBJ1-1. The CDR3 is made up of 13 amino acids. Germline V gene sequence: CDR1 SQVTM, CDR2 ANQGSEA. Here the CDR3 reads CSALPDRNTEAFF. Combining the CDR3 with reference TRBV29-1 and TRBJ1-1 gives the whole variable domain SAVISQKPSRDICQRGTSLTIQCQVDSQVTMMFWYRQQPGQSLTLIATANQGSEATYESGFVIDKFPISRPNLTFSTLTVSNMSPEDSSIYLCSALPDRNTEAFFGQGTRLTVV.

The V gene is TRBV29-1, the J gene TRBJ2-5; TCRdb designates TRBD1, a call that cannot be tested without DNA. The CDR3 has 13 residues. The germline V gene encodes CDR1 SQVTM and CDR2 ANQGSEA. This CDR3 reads CSVEGGASETQYF.

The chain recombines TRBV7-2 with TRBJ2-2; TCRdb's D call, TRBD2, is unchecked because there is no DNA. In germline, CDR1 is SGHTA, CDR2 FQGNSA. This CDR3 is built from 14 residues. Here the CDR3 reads CASSLGSGTGELFF.

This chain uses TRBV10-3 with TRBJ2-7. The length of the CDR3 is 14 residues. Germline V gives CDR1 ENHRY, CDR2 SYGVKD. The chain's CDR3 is CAISESTDTYEQYF.

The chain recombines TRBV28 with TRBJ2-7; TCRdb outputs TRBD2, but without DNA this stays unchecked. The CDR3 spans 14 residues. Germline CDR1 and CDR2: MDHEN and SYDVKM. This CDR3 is CASSFAGSAYEQYF. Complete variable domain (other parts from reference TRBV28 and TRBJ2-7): DVKVTQSSRYLVKRTGEKVFLECVQDMDHENMFWYRQDPGLGLRLIYFSYDVKMKEKGDIPEGYSVSREKKERFSLILESASTNQTSMYLCASSFAGSAYEQYFGPGTRLTVT.

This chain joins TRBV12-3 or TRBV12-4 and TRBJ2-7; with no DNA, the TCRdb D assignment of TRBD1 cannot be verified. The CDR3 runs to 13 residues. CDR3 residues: CASRTGTGYEQYF.

The CDR3 protein is CSARDTSGGPVPTGQQYF. The chain links TRBV20-1 to TRBJ2-3; checking the TCRdb D call of TRBD2 is not possible without DNA. The CDR3 loop spans 18 amino acids. Looked up from germline, CDR1 is DFQATT and CDR2 is SNEGSKA (reference sequence).

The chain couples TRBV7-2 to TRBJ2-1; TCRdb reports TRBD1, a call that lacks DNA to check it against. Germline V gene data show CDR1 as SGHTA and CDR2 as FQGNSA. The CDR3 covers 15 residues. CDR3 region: CASSLDLGRDNEQFF.

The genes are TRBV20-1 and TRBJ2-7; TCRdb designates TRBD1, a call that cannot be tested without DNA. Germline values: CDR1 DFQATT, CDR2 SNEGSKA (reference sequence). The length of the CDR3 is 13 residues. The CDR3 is CSAKKRDRYEQYF.

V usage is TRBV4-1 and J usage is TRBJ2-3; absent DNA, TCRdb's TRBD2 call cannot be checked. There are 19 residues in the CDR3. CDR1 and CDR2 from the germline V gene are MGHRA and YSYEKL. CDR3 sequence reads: CASSQVRGTSGGARDTQYF.

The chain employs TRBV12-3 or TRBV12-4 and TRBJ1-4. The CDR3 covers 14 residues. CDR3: CASSSLTGVVKLFF.

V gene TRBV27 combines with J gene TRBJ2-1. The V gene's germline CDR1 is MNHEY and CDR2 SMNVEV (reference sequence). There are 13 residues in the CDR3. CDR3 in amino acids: CASRQLNYNEQFF.

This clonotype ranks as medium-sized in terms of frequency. The CDR3 spells CASSHPGRQPEADTQYF. The gene calls are TRBV4-1 and TRBJ2-3; the TCRdb call, TRBD2, lacks DNA for checking. This CDR3 comprises 17 residues. In germline, CDR1 is MGHRA, CDR2 YSYEKL.

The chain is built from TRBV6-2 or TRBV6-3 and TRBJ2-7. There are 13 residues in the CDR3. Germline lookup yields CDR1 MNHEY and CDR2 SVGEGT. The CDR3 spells CASSPMGLYEQYF.

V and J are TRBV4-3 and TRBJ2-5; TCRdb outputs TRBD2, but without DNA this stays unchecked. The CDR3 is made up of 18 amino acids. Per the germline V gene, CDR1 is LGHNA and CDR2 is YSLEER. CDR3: CASSQSAGASGGQETQYF.

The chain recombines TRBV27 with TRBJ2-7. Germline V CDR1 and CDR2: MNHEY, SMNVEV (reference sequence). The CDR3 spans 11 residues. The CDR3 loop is CASSPSEEQYF.

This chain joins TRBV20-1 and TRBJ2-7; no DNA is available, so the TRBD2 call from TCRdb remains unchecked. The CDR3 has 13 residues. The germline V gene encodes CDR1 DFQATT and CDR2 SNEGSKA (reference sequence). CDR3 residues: CSGISGSSYEQYF.

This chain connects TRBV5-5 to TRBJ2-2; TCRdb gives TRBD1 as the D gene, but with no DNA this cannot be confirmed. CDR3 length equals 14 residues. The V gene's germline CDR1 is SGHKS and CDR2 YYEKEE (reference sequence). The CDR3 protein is CASSLRRQAGELFF.

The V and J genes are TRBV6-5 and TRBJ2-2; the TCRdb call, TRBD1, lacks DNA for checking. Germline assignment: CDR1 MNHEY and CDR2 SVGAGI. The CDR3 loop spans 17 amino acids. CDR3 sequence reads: CASSYYPDSPNTGELFF.

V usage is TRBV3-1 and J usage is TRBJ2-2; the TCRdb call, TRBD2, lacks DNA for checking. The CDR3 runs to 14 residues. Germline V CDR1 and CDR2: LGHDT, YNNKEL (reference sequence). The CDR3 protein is CASSRGLATGELFF. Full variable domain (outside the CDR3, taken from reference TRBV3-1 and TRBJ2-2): DTAVSQTPKYLVTQMGNDKSIKCEQNLGHDTMYWYKQDSKKFLKIMFSYNNKELIINETVPNRFSPKSPDKAHLNLHINSLELGDSAVYFCASSRGLATGELFFGEGSRLTVL.

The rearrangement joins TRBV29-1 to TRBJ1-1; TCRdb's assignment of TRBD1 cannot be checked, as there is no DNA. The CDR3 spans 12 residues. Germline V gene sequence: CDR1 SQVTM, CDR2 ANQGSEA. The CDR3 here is CSAATGGTEAFF.

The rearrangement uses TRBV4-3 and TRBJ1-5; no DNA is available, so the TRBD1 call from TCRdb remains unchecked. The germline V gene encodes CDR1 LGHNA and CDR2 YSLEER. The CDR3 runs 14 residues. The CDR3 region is CASSQDRGEQPQHF.

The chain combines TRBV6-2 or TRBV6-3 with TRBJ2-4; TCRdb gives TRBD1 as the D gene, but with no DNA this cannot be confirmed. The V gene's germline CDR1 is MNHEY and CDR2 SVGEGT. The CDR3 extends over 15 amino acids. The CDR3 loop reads CASNDRDSAKNIQYF.